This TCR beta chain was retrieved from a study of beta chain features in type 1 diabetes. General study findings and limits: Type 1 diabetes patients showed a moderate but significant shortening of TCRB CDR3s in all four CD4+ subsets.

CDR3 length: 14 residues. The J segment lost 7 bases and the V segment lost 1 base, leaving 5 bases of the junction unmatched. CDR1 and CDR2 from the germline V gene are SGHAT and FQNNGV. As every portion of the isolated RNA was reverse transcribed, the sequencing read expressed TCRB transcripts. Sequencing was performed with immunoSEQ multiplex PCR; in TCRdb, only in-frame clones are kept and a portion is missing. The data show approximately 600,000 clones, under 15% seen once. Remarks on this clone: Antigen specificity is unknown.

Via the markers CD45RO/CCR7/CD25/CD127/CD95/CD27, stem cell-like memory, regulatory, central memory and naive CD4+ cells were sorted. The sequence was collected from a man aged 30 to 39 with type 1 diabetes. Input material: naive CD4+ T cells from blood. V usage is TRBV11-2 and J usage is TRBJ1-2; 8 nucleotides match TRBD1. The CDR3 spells CASSLVQGQAGYTF. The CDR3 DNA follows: TGTGCCAGCAGCTTAGTACAGGGACAGGCTGGCTACACCTTC.